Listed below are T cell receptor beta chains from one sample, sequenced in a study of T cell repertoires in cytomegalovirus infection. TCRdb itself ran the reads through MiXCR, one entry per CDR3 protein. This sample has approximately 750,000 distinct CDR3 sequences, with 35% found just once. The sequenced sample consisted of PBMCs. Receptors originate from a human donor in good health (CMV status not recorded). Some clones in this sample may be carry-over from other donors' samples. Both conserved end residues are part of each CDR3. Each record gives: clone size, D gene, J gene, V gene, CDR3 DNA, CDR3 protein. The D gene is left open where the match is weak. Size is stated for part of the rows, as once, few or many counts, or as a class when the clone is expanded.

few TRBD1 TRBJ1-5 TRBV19 TGTGCCAGTAGTATGGGGCCAGGGGGAGCTCAGCCCCAGCATTTT CASSMGPGGAQPQHF
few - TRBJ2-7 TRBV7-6 TGTGCCAGCAGTGGTATCGACTACGAGCAGTACTTC CASSGIDYEQYF
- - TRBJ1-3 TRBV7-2 - CASSFAAGSTGNTLYF
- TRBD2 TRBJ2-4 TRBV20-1 TGCAGTGCTGCTCTAGCGGGAGGGATCGGCAAAAACATTCAGTACTTC CSAALAGGIGKNIQYF
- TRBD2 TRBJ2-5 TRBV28 TGTGCCAGCATGTGCGGGGGGCTGAGAGAGACCCAGTACTTC CASMCGGLRETQYF
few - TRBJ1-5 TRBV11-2 TGTGCCAGCAGCTTAGGGCAGGGCACGGAGTATAGCAATCAGCCCCAGCATTTT CASSLGQGTEYSNQPQHF
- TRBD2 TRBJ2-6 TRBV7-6 TGTGCCAGCAGCGAGGCCCTTGGCGGGAGTCTCTCTGGGGCCAACGTCCTGACTTTC CASSEALGGSLSGANVLTF
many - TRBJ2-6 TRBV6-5 TGTGCCAGCAGTTACTCGGCGGTTGGGGCCAACGTCCTGACTTTC CASSYSAVGANVLTF
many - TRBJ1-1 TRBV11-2 TGTGCCAGCAGTTCGACAGGAGAAGCTTTCTTT CASSSTGEAFF
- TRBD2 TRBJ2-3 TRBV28 TGTGCCAGCAGTCTTACGACTAGCCCGCACCATTTT CASSLTTSPHHF
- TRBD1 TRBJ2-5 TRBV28 TGTGCCAGCAGTTTAGTGGACAGGGGGTGGGAGACCCAGTACTTC CASSLVDRGWETQYF
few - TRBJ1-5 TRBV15 TGTGCCACCAGCAGAGATCCAGGGGCTAATCAGCCCCAGCATTTT CATSRDPGANQPQHF
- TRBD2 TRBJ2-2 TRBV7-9 TGTGCCAGCTTCCCCCGGGGGGGCACCGGGGAGCTGTTTTTT CASFPRGGTGELFF
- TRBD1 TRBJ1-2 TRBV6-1 TGTGCCAGCACCCAGGGGGGTGGAGTGAGGTCGCGTGGCTACACCTTC CASTQGGGVRSRGYTF
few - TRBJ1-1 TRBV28 TGTGCCAGCAGTTTTCCGAGACCGACCGCTGAAGCTTTCTTT CASSFPRPTAEAFF
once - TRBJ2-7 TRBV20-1 TGCAGTGCTACATTCGACGCCTTCTCCTACGAGCAGTACTTC CSATFDAFSYEQYF
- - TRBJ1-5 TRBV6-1 TGTGCCAGCAGTCGGACCGGGAAACAGAATCAGCCCCAGCATTTT CASSRTGKQNQPQHF
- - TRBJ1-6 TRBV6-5 TGTGCCAGCAGTACGGGGACGGCGCTTTCCCTCCACTTT CASSTGTALSLHF
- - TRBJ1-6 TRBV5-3 TGTGCCAGCAGCTTGGATGATCAGGCGAGGAATTCACCCCTCCACTTT CASSLDDQARNSPLHF
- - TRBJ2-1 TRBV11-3 TGTGCCAGCAGCTTTGTCGGCGGGGCATCCTACAATGAGCAGTTCTTC CASSFVGGASYNEQFF
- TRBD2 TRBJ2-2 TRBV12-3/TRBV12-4 TGTGCCAGCAGGCCCCGGACTAGCGGGGTGAACACCGGGGAGCTGTTTTTT CASRPRTSGVNTGELFF
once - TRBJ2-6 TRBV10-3 TGTGCCATCAGCCCACGAGTGGCCGGCTCTGGGGCCAACGTCCTGACTTTC CAISPRVAGSGANVLTF
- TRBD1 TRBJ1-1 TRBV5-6 TGTGCCAGCAGCCCCATTGGGACAGGGGCGGCTGAAGCTTTCTTT CASSPIGTGAAEAFF
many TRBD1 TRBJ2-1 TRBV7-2 TGTGCCAGCAGCCCTAGTCCCGGGACAGGACACAATGAGCAGTTCTTC CASSPSPGTGHNEQFF
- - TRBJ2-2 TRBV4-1 TGCGCCAGCAGCCAAGGAGGAGAGGGACACACCAACGCCGGGGAGCTGTTTTTT CASSQGGEGHTNAGELFF
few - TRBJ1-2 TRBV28 TGTGCCACCTTACCGCCGGACCATCTCCGGGATGGCTACACCTTC CATLPPDHLRDGYTF
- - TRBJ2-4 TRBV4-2 TGTGCCAGCAGCCAAGATGTGGGAGACGCTTTGCCCAAAAACATTCAGTACTTC CASSQDVGDALPKNIQYF
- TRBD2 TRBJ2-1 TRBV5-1 TGCGCCAGCAGCTTTGGGACTAGCGGGATCTCCTACAATGAGCAGTTCTTC CASSFGTSGISYNEQFF
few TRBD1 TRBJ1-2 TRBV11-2 TGTGCCAGCAGCTCTTCAGGGGGCGCTTGGGGCTACACCTTC CASSSSGGAWGYTF
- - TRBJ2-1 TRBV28 TGTGCCAGCAGAGCCCCGAGGAATGAGCAGTTCTTC CASRAPRNEQFF
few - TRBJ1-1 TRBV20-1 TGCAGTGCACTCCATCCCCGGGGAGGGGGCACTGAAGCTTTCTTT CSALHPRGGGTEAFF
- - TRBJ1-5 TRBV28 TGTGCCAGCAGAGACGAGAGTGGTCAGCCCCAGCATTTT CASRDESGQPQHF
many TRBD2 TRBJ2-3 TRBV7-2 TGTGCCAGCAGCTTAAGAGGACGAAGCAGCGGGGGGAGCACAGATACGCAGTATTTT CASSLRGRSSGGSTDTQYF
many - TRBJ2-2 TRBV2 TGTGCCAGCAGTGAACAGGGGTACACCGGGGAGCTGTTTTTT CASSEQGYTGELFF
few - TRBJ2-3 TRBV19 TGTGCCAGTAGTACAAGGTCCGTTGGTACGCAGTATTTT CASSTRSVGTQYF
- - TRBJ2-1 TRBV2 TGTGCCAGCAGAAGCACAGGGGAGCAGTTCTTC CASRSTGEQFF
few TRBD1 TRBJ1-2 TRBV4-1 TGCGCCAGCAGCCGAGCTGTCCGGGACAGGGGACGATTGGGATCTGGCTACACCTTC CASSRAVRDRGRLGSGYTF
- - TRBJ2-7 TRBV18 TGTGCCAGCTCACAGATCGGGTTTCGCGACGAGCAGTACTTC CASSQIGFRDEQYF
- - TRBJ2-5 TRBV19 TGTGCCAGTAGACGATCAGGGGAAGAGACCCAGTACTTC CASRRSGEETQYF
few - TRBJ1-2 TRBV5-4 TGTGCCAGCAGCTTACGGCGAGAAGTAAGCTACACCTTC CASSLRREVSYTF
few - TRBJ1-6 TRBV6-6 TGTGCCAGCACCGCCCGGGATAATTCACCCCTCCACTTT CASTARDNSPLHF
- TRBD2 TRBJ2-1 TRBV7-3 TGTGCCAGCAGCTTAGAGGGAGGGTCCGATGAGCAGTTCTTC CASSLEGGSDEQFF
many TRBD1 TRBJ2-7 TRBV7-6 TGTGCCAGCAGCTCCTGGACAGGGACCTCCTCCTACGAGCAGTACTTC CASSSWTGTSSYEQYF
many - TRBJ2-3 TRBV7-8 TGTGCCAGCAGCCCCCCGGGCCGGGCAGATACGCAGTATTTT CASSPPGRADTQYF
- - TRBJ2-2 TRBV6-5 TGTGCCAGCAGTGAATGGCAGGGGAAAGGGGAGCTGTTTTTT CASSEWQGKGELFF
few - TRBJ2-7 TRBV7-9 TGTGCCAGCAGCCGCCAGGGCGCCCACTACTACGAGCAGTACTTC CASSRQGAHYYEQYF
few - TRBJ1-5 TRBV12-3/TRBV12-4 TGTGCCAGCAGTCCAAACAGTGGGAATCAGCCCCAGCATTTT CASSPNSGNQPQHF
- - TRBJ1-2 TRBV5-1 TGCGCCAGCAGCCTGGAGGGAGGGCGCGATGGCTACACCTTC CASSLEGGRDGYTF
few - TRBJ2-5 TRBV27 TGTGCCAGCAGGCGTCCCGGGAGTGGAGAGACCCAGTACTTC CASRRPGSGETQYF
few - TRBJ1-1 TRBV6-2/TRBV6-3 TGTGCCAGCAGCCCGGAAGCTAGTGAAGCTTTCTTT CASSPEASEAFF
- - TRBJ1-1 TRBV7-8 TGTGCCAGCAGCTTAGAGAGGAACAGGGTGAACACTGAAGCTTTCTTT CASSLERNRVNTEAFF